A single sample is the source of the 14 T cell receptor beta chains below, sequenced in a study of blood T cell repertoires in COVID-19. Sequencing was performed with immunoSEQ multiplex PCR; in TCRdb, only in-frame clones are kept and a portion is missing. The sample contains a few hundred thousand clones, 85% to 90% of which appear only once. Input material: PBMCs or T cells enriched from blood (not recorded which). Receptor source: a woman under 30 in a cohort exposed to, infected with or recovered from COVID-19 (not recorded which).

The table lists this clone with a count of one. V and J are TRBV7-3 and TRBJ1-3; TRBD1 aligns across 7 bases. CDR1 is SGHTA, CDR2 FQGTGA, per germline. V lost 5 bases to trimming and J lost 4 bases; unmatched junction nucleotides: 5. The CDR3 is made up of 14 amino acids. CDR3 bases: TGTGCCAGCAGCCAAACAGGGGCCGGAAACACCATATATTTT. Its protein is CASSQTGAGNTIYF.

The chain employs TRBV14 and TRBJ1-2; 11 bases are shared with TRBD1. The CDR3 extends over 17 amino acids. Per germline, CDR1 SGHDN and CDR2 FVKESK. The V and J ends lost 8 bases and 3 bases, in that order; junction bases with no gene match: 14. The chain's CDR3 is CASSPQGQGGRDYGYTF. CDR3 DNA: TGTGCCAGCTCCCCCCAGGGACAGGGGGGTAGGGACTATGGCTACACCTTC.

The chain links TRBV7-9 to TRBJ2-3, with TRBD1 matching 12 bases. V lost 3 bases and J lost 4; bases outside the gene matches: 8. This CDR3 has 17 residues. Per the germline V gene, CDR1 is SEHNR and CDR2 is FQNEAQ (reference sequence). The CDR3 DNA reads as TGTGCCAGCAGCTTCCTCGGGACAGGGGGCAGTGCAGATACGCAGTATTTT. It codes for CASSFLGTGGSADTQYF.

The chain couples TRBV6-5 to TRBJ1-6; TRBD1 matches at 8 bases. Germline V gene sequence: CDR1 MNHEY, CDR2 SVGAGI. With 0 bases clipped from V and 10 bases from J, the junction kept 5 bases outside the gene matches. The CDR3 runs 15 residues. In DNA form, the CDR3 reads TGTGCCAGCAGTTACTCGCAGGGGGCGCGATCACCCCTCCACTTT. Translation: CASSYSQGARSPLHF.

This rearrangement joins TRBV7-9 to TRBJ2-4, with 10 bases identical to TRBD1. There are 18 residues in the CDR3. The V gene end was trimmed by 5 bases and the J gene end by 5 bases; junction bases not matched to a gene: 15. The germline V gene encodes CDR1 SEHNR and CDR2 FQNEAQ (reference sequence). CDR3: CASSRTGHDRGHQNIQYF. The CDR3 DNA reads as TGTGCCAGCAGCAGAACTGGGCACGACAGGGGGCATCAAAACATTCAGTACTTC. Full variable domain (missing parts from reference TRBV7-9 and TRBJ2-4): DTGVSQNPRHKITKRGQNVTFRCDPISEHNRLYWYRQTLGQGPEFLTYFQNEAQLEKSRLLSDRFSAERPKGSFSTLEIQRTEQGDSAMYLCASSRTGHDRGHQNIQYFGAGTRLSVL.

The V gene is TRBV18, the J gene TRBJ2-6; 8 bases map to TRBD1. CDR3 length: 18 residues. The germline CDR1 and CDR2 sequences are KGHSH and LQKENI. The V segment lost 4 bases and the J segment 2 bases; nucleotides outside the gene matches: 10. The CDR3 nucleotides read TGTGCCAGCTCACGTGGACAGGGTGCTCTCACTGGGGCCAACGTCCTGACTTTC. Translation: CASSRGQGALTGANVLTF. Supplemented by reference TRBV18 and TRBJ2-6, the full variable domain reads NAGVMQNPRHLVRRRGQEARLRCSPMKGHSHVYWYRQLPEEGLKFMVYLQKENIIDESGMPKERFSAEFPKEGPSILRIQQVVRGDSAAYFCASSRGQGALTGANVLTFGAGSRLTVL.

This clone was detected only once. The V gene is TRBV18, the J gene TRBJ1-2; no definite D call. CDR1 is KGHSH, CDR2 LQKENI, per germline. The CDR3 covers 11 residues. V was cut by 3 bases and J by 6 bases, with 5 bases left in between. The CDR3 sequence is CASSPSDGYTF. The CDR3 region has the DNA TGTGCCAGCTCACCCTCAGATGGCTACACCTTC.

The chain links TRBV11-3 to TRBJ2-1; D might be TRBD2 (6 bases). The V gene lost 2 bases and the J gene lost 5 bases, with 16 bases spanning the gap. This CDR3 contains 16 residues. The germline CDR1 and CDR2 sequences are SGHNT and YENEEA. The CDR3 DNA reads as TGTGCCAGCAGCTTAACTTCGGGGGTTGCAGACAATGAGCAGTTCTTC. Encoded protein: CASSLTSGVADNEQFF.

The rearrangement joins TRBV5-4 to TRBJ1-2, with D possibly TRBD1 on 5 matching bases. In germline, CDR1 is SGHNT, CDR2 YYREEE (reference sequence). V dropped 4 bases and J dropped 4 bases, with 23 bases sitting between them. The CDR3 consists of 17 residues. Written as DNA, the CDR3 is TGTGCCAGCAGCCCTGCCCCTTTTAGGGGCACGAGCTATGGCTACACCTTC. Translated: CASSPAPFRGTSYGYTF.

The rearrangement joins TRBV9 to TRBJ2-5; 9 nucleotides align to TRBD2. Germline CDR1 and CDR2: SGDLS and YYNGEE. J gave up 5 bases and V 0 bases, and 11 bases lay outside the gene matches. This CDR3 is built from 17 residues. The CDR3 DNA is TGTGCCAGCAGCGTAGTACTAGCGGGCCCTAATCGGGAGACCCAGTACTTC. It translates to CASSVVLAGPNRETQYF.

The chain has TRBV30 and TRBJ2-2, with 12 bases lining up with TRBD1. Germline V lookup: CDR1 GTSNPN, CDR2 SVGIG (reference sequence). V was clipped by 4 bases and J by 6 bases; unmatched bases: 6. This CDR3 comprises 15 residues. The DNA of the CDR3 is TGTGCCTGGACTACCGGGACAGGGGGCCCCGGGGAGCTGTTTTTT. It encodes CAWTTGTGGPGELFF. Supplemented by reference TRBV30 and TRBJ2-2, the full variable domain reads SQTIHQWPATLVQPVGSPLSLECTVEGTSNPNLYWYRQAAGRGLQLLFYSVGIGQISSEVPQNLSASRPQDRQFILSSKKLLLSDSGFYLCAWTTGTGGPGELFFGEGSRLTVL.

The chain's CDR3 is CASSPGTGAQAGTGELFF. CDR3 coding DNA: TGTGCCAGCAGCCCCGGGACAGGGGCACAAGCGGGCACCGGGGAGCTGTTTTTT. The rearrangement joins TRBV3-1 (or the pseudogene TRBV3-2) to TRBJ2-2; TRBD1 matches 10 bases. CDR3 length: 18 residues. V shed 4 bases, J shed 4 bases, and the junction held 12 bases outside the gene matches. From germline, CDR1 is LGHDT and CDR2 YNNKEL (reference sequence).

The rearrangement links TRBV3-1 (or the pseudogene TRBV3-2) to TRBJ2-7, with D possibly matching TRBD1 (5 bases). CDR1 LGHDT and CDR2 YNNKEL come from the germline V gene (reference sequence). Trimming stripped 2 bases from V and 5 bases from J, with 13 bases between. This CDR3 has 14 amino acids. Here the CDR3 reads CASSQSPGINEQYF. The CDR3 coding sequence is TGTGCCAGCAGCCAATCCCCAGGGATCAACGAGCAGTACTTC.

V gene TRBV6-1 combines with J gene TRBJ2-5; tentatively, D is TRBD1 (6 bases). The CDR3 is 15 amino acids. CDR1 and CDR2 (germline): MNHNS, SASEGT. Trimming removed 2 bases at V and 3 bases at J, with 13 bases between. CDR3 sequence (DNA): TGTGCCAGCAGTGAACGGGCAGGGGCTGAAGAGACCCAGTACTTC. It is translated as CASSERAGAEETQYF.